The rows below give T cell receptor beta chains drawn from one sample of a study of identical twins. Via MiXCR, TCRdb re-called the 5' RACE reads, giving one row per CDR3 protein. The sample holds 260,000 or so distinct CDR3 sequences; 7.5% are singletons and the top ten take under 6.5%. This sample was shared with a second study, whose subject was yellow fever vaccine responses in identical twins.

The sequenced sample consisted of CD8+ T cells sorted from blood. All receptors come from a woman between 18 and 29 years old in good health. CDR3s include the opening cysteine and the closing phenylalanine or tryptophan.

>16|TRBJ2-7|TRBV14
CASSQDLSGSRYEQYF
>16|TRBJ2-1|TRBV7-6
CASSFPLSGSLGEQFF
>14|TRBJ1-1|TRBV4-1
CASSHEHQGRGAFF
>14|TRBJ2-7|TRBV5-1
CASSLALSDDQQYF
>15|TRBJ2-3|TRBV2
CASSGLAGGRDTQYF
>17|TRBJ2-3|TRBV12-5
CASGLRLAGGLTDTQYF
>14|TRBJ1-4|TRBV4-2
CASSNPPDREKLFF
>18|TRBJ2-1|TRBV7-8
CASSFPSGLGSSYNEQFF
>16|TRBJ2-3|TRBV5-1
CASSLRDREDTDTQYF
>16|TRBJ2-7|TRBV12-3/TRBV12-4
CASSSRQTSMEYEQYF
>14|TRBJ2-3|TRBV15
CATSGRTDTDTQYF
>12|TRBJ2-3|TRBV25-1
CASKGTWDTQYF
>11|TRBJ2-3|TRBV27
CASSSGNTQYF
>13|TRBJ2-7|TRBV20-1
CSARDRELYEQYF
>18|TRBJ2-1|TRBV3-1
CASSQDPPTSGRDNEQFF
>14|TRBJ2-5|TRBV20-1
CSARDSLLGETQYF
>15|TRBJ1-2|TRBV15
CATSSRQNPNYGYTF
>17|TRBJ1-5|TRBV7-8
CASSWTPRRYSNQPQHF
>14|TRBJ2-5|TRBV24-1
CATSDSEGGETQYF
>18|TRBJ2-6|TRBV7-7
CASSPNPSTISGANVLTF
>12|TRBJ1-2|TRBV12-3/TRBV12-4
CASTHGPYGYTF
>12|TRBJ1-2|TRBV29-1
CSVGEENYGYTF
>15|TRBJ2-1|TRBV7-8
CASSFQRSGNNEQFF
>11|TRBJ2-5|TRBV27
CASSGLGTQYF
>14|TRBJ2-1|TRBV27
CASGTSGAYNEQFF
>16|TRBJ2-2|TRBV3-1
CASSPPSGRITGELFF
>14|TRBJ2-7|TRBV4-1
CASSQADGAYEQYF
>15|TRBJ1-4|TRBV2
CASSESDNDNEKLFF
>13|TRBJ2-5|TRBV7-7
CASSLWEEETQYF